The rows below give T cell receptor beta chains drawn from one sample of a study of naive and memory T cell subsets. TCRdb re-analysed the UMI-ligation and nested PCR reads in MiXCR, keeping a single row per CDR3 protein. The data show about 90,000 distinct CDR3 sequences, 11% seen once. Material for sequencing was naive CD4+ T cells from blood. The source of these receptors is a human donor in good health. The CDR3 runs from the conserved cysteine through the conserved F or W. D genes are given only for firm matches. Clone size, where shown, is once, few, many, or a class for clones that have expanded.

v_call	clone_size	d_call	j_call	cdr3_nt	cdr3_aa
TRBV12-3/TRBV12-4	-	TRBD1	TRBJ2-1	TGTGCCAGCCGACAGGGGGGGCGGGATGAGCAGTTCTTC	CASRQGGRDEQFF
TRBV6-4	few	TRBD1	TRBJ1-1	TGTGCCAGCAGTGCCCGGACAGGGCTGAACACTGAAGCTTTCTTT	CASSARTGLNTEAFF
TRBV5-6	-	TRBD2	TRBJ2-2	TGTGCCAGCAGCTTTTTGCGGGGGGGCCATAGCAGGGAGCTGTTTTTT	CASSFLRGGHSRELFF
TRBV5-1	-	TRBD1	TRBJ1-1	TGCGCCAGCAGCCAAAGACAGGGTTGGACTGAAGCTTTCTTT	CASSQRQGWTEAFF
TRBV12-3/TRBV12-4	-	TRBD1	TRBJ1-2	TGTGCCAGCAGGGCGGGACAGGTTACCTATGGCTACACCTTC	CASRAGQVTYGYTF
TRBV5-1	few	-	TRBJ1-3	TGCGCCAGCAGCTTGGACTCCCGCACTGGAAACACCATATATTTT	CASSLDSRTGNTIYF
TRBV29-1	many	TRBD1	TRBJ2-7	TGCAGCGTTGTTGCCAGGGGGATTTTGTACGAGCAGTACTTC	CSVVARGILYEQYF
TRBV5-1	few	-	TRBJ2-1	TGCGCCAGCAGTTCTTCCGGGACAACTAATAACAATGAGCAGTTCTTC	CASSSSGTTNNNEQFF
TRBV18	few	TRBD1	TRBJ1-6	TGTGCCAGCTCAGCAATGACCGGGACAGCATATTCACCCCTCCACTTT	CASSAMTGTAYSPLHF
TRBV7-2	-	TRBD2	TRBJ2-1	TGTGCCAGCAGCCCCAGCGGGGGGGCCTACAATGAGCAGTTCTTC	CASSPSGGAYNEQFF
TRBV12-3/TRBV12-4	many	TRBD2	TRBJ2-4	TGTGCCAGCCTGACTAGCGGGAGGTCGGATAACATTCAGTACTTC	CASLTSGRSDNIQYF
TRBV29-1	few	TRBD1	TRBJ2-5	TGCAGCGTTAAGTCCGGGACAGGCCTGGGAGAGACCCAGTACTTC	CSVKSGTGLGETQYF
TRBV6-5	-	-	TRBJ1-4	TGTGCCAGCAGCCCTGGGGGTGAAAAACTGTTTTTT	CASSPGGEKLFF
TRBV9	-	-	TRBJ2-3	TGTGCCAGCAACAGAGGGGCCACAGATACGCAGTATTTT	CASNRGATDTQYF
TRBV4-3	many	-	TRBJ1-6	TGCGCCAGCAGCCTCGAAAACGGGGTTCCCTGGGGCTCACCCCTCCACTTT	CASSLENGVPWGSPLHF
TRBV29-1	-	-	TRBJ2-3	TGCAGCGTTGAAGATCGGGGCACAGATACGCAGTATTTT	CSVEDRGTDTQYF
TRBV6-2/TRBV6-3	-	-	TRBJ1-1	TGTGCCAGCAGTCTCAGGGCTATGAAGATGAACACTGAAGCTTTCTTT	CASSLRAMKMNTEAFF
TRBV11-2	-	-	TRBJ2-1	TGTGCCAGCAGCTTAGTTGTTTTGAGTACCAATGAGCAGTTCTTC	CASSLVVLSTNEQFF
TRBV29-1	few	-	TRBJ2-1	TGCAGCGTTGACCATGACAATGAGCAGTTCTTC	CSVDHDNEQFF
TRBV20-1	many	-	TRBJ2-6	TGCAGTGTGGAGGGACCCTCGCTCAGCTCTGGGGCCAACGTCCTGACTTTC	CSVEGPSLSSGANVLTF
TRBV10-3	few	-	TRBJ1-5	TGTGCCATCAGGGCCGACACGGCGTGGAATCAGCCCCAGCATTTT	CAIRADTAWNQPQHF
TRBV11-3	-	-	TRBJ2-5	TGTGCCAGCAGCTTATTGGAACAAGAGACCCAGTACTTC	CASSLLEQETQYF
TRBV6-2/TRBV6-3	few	TRBD2	TRBJ2-3	TGTGCCAGCAGTTACTCGAAAATAGCGGGAAGTGGAACAGATACGCAGTATTTT	CASSYSKIAGSGTDTQYF
TRBV4-3	-	TRBD1	TRBJ1-2	TGCGCCAGCAGCCAAGCCACAGGGGGCTATGGCTACACCTTC	CASSQATGGYGYTF
TRBV6-2/TRBV6-3	many	-	TRBJ1-2	TGTGCCAGCAGTTACGGCCGGGCGGGCTATGGCTACACCTTC	CASSYGRAGYGYTF
TRBV14	few	TRBD2	TRBJ2-2	TGTGCCAGCAGCCAGAGTCCTAGCGGGAGGAAGAGCGGGGAGCTGTTTTTT	CASSQSPSGRKSGELFF
TRBV12-3/TRBV12-4	many	-	TRBJ1-6	TGTGCCAGCAGACCAGAGTCGATCTATTCACCCCTCCACTTT	CASRPESIYSPLHF
TRBV6-2/TRBV6-3	many	-	TRBJ2-5	TGTGCCAGCAGTCAGGGCCTACATAACTGGGCGACCCAGTACTTC	CASSQGLHNWATQYF
TRBV29-1	-	-	TRBJ2-1	TGCAGCGTTGAAGAAGGGGGTCGCTACAATGAGCAGTTCTTC	CSVEEGGRYNEQFF
TRBV6-1	many	TRBD2	TRBJ2-4	TGTGCCAGCACTTCGGGACTAGCTGCCAAAAACATTCAGTACTTC	CASTSGLAAKNIQYF
TRBV7-9	few	-	TRBJ2-2	TGTGCCAGCAGCTTTCCACAGGGTACTACCGCGAACACCGGGGAGCTGTTTTTT	CASSFPQGTTANTGELFF
TRBV2	few	-	TRBJ1-3	TGTGCCAGCATGACAGTCGGAAACACCATATATTTT	CASMTVGNTIYF
TRBV9	-	-	TRBJ1-2	TGTGCCAGCAGCCTTGAGGTGGCAGGGGATGGCTACACCTTC	CASSLEVAGDGYTF
TRBV6-2/TRBV6-3	many	TRBD1	TRBJ2-7	TGTGCCAGCAGCCAGGGGACAGACTTCTACGAGCAGTACTTC	CASSQGTDFYEQYF
TRBV5-5	-	-	TRBJ1-1	TGTGCCAGCAGCCTACTTGGGATGAACACTGAAGCTTTCTTT	CASSLLGMNTEAFF
TRBV20-1	few	TRBD2	TRBJ2-1	TGCAGTGCTCGCCCCTCTAGCGGGATTTACAATGAGCAGTTCTTC	CSARPSSGIYNEQFF
TRBV6-5	few	TRBD2	TRBJ2-3	TGTGCCAGCAGTGCGAGCGGGATGTTATACACAGATACGCAGTATTTT	CASSASGMLYTDTQYF
TRBV6-5	many	-	TRBJ2-6	TGTGCCAGCAGTCCCCTAGTTGGAGGGGCCTCTGGGGCCAACGTCCTGACTTTC	CASSPLVGGASGANVLTF
TRBV19	many	-	TRBJ2-1	TGTGCCAGTAGTATAGATGCGCAGGGGGGTTACAATGAGCAGTTCTTC	CASSIDAQGGYNEQFF
TRBV7-8	-	TRBD1	TRBJ2-7	TGTGCCAGCAGTCAGGCGGACAGGGGGCGTTACGAGCAGTACTTC	CASSQADRGRYEQYF